This TCR beta chain originates from a study of graft-versus-host responses after intestinal transplantation. Study at large: Multivisceral, liver-intestinal, or isolated intestinal transplants were given to recipients. Every one of the recipients received anti-thymocyte globulin induction and afterwards took tacrolimus and steroids for approximately 3 years. The study, taken as a whole, reports: Early post-transplant HvG declines showed an association with peak circulating GvH clone levels. Recipient marrow harbored GvH clones, some of which surfaced first in ileum or blood.

Germline V gene data show CDR1 as SGDLS and CDR2 as YYNGEE. This CDR3 comprises 17 residues. V shed 3 bases and J shed 0 bases, with 17 bases lying between them. Assay: immunoSEQ multiplex PCR; the TCRdb copy retains only in-frame clones and omits some. This table has over 90,000 clones, roughly nine tenths appearing once. A remark on this clone: Its antigen is still unknown.

The material was unstimulated CD8+ T cells sorted from spleen or lymph node cells, obtained before intestinal transplant. The rearrangement joins TRBV9 to TRBJ2-3; D call uncertain. The TCR sequence derives from a human donor who received an intestinal transplant. The CDR3 loop is CASSARRGQDSTDTQYF. The DNA of the CDR3 is TGTGCCAGCAGCGCCCGTCGTGGCCAGGATAGCACAGATACGCAGTATTTT. Drawing the rest from reference TRBV9 and TRBJ2-3, the complete variable domain is DSGVTQTPKHLITATGQRVTLRCSPRSGDLSVYWYQQSLDQGLQFLIQYYNGEERAKGNILERFSAQQFPDLHSELNLSSLELGDSALYFCASSARRGQDSTDTQYFGPGTRLTVL.